This TCR beta chain appears in the sequencing data of a study of T cell changes during pregnancy in multiple sclerosis. Profiled with immunoSEQ multiplex PCR; TCRdb holds only in-frame clones, not every one. The sample records 45,000 to 55,000 clones, nearly 95% being singletons. V gave up 0 bases and J gave up 0 bases, with 15 bases separating them. Germline CDR1 is SGHTA and CDR2 is FQGTGA. This CDR3 contains 18 residues. V is TRBV7-3 and J is TRBJ2-1, with D uncertain. The clonotype comes from a female donor in good health, enrolled as a control in a pregnancy study. Sequenced material: CD4+ T cells from peripheral blood mononuclear cells, taken after pregnancy. For the CDR3, the DNA is TGTGCCAGCAGCTTAACGTCCCGCGCCCGAAGCTCCTACAATGAGCAGTTCTTC. Encoded protein: CASSLTSRARSSYNEQFF.